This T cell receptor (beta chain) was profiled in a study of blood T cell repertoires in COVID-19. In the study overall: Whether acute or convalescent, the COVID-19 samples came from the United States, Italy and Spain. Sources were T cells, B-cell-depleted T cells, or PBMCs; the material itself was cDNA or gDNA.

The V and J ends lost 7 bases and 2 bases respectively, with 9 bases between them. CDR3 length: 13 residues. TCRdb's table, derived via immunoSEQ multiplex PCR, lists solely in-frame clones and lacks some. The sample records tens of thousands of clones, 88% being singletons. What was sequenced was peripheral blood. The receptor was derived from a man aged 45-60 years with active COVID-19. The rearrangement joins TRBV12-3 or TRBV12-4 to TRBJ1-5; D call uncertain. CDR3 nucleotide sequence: TGTGCCAGCACTCGAGAGCGCAATCAGCCCCAGCATTTT. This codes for CASTRERNQPQHF.